These T cell receptor beta chains were read from a single sample in a study of Ad26.COV2.S vaccination and SARS-CoV-2 variants. The repertoire was sequenced with immunoSEQ multiplex PCR; TCRdb's copy has only in-frame clones and lacks some. The sample lists about 400,000 clones; about nine tenths were seen once. The sample was peripheral blood, taken in a trial of Ad26.COV2.S vaccine versus placebo. All receptors come from a person aged 18-60 years who received the Ad26.COV2.S COVID-19 vaccine or a placebo. Each CDR3 is given with its conserved first and last residue. D genes are given only for firm matches. A row's size may be missing; if present it is once, few, many or a size class.

CDR3 length | D gene | clone size | J gene | V gene | CDR3 DNA | CDR3 protein
14 | . | . | TRBJ2-5 | TRBV5-1 | TGCGCCAGCAGCTTGGACGGTACAGTGGAGACCCAGTACTTC | CASSLDGTVETQYF
15 | TRBD1 | . | TRBJ2-5 | TRBV5-8 | TGTGCCAGCAGCTTGCGACAGGGGCGGAGGGAGACCCAGTACTTC | CASSLRQGRRETQYF
13 | . | . | TRBJ1-1 | TRBV2 | TGTGCCAGCAGGACTGAGTCGAACACTGAAGCTTTCTTT | CASRTESNTEAFF
13 | . | once | TRBJ2-7 | TRBV11-3 | TGTGCCAGCAGCTTAGGCGGGTCCTACGAGCAGTACTTC | CASSLGGSYEQYF
13 | TRBD1 | . | TRBJ2-3 | TRBV10-3 | TGTGCCACCTCGGGACAGGGAACAGATACGCAGTATTTT | CATSGQGTDTQYF
14 | . | . | TRBJ2-5 | TRBV5-4 | TGTGCCAGCAGCTACTCCGGGAGACAAGAGACCCAGTACTTC | CASSYSGRQETQYF
15 | TRBD2 | . | TRBJ2-1 | TRBV7-3 | TGTGCCAGCAGCAAGACTAGCGGAGTCTACAATGAGCAGTTCTTC | CASSKTSGVYNEQFF
14 | TRBD2 | . | TRBJ2-7 | TRBV11-2 | TGTGCCAGCAGCCTGACTAGCGGAATTTACGAGCAGTACTTC | CASSLTSGIYEQYF
15 | TRBD2 | . | TRBJ2-1 | TRBV6-4 | TGTGCCAGCAGCCGTAGCGGGAGTGGGGACAATGAGCAGTTCTTC | CASSRSGSGDNEQFF
15 | . | . | TRBJ1-5 | TRBV15 | TGTGCCACCAGCAGAGATTCCCGCGGCGTTCCGCCCCAGCATTTT | CATSRDSRGVPPQHF
14 | . | . | TRBJ2-7 | TRBV5-4 | TGTGCCAGCAGTCGCGACCAACTAGGATACGAGCAGTACTTC | CASSRDQLGYEQYF
11 | . | few | TRBJ1-1 | TRBV25-1 | TGTGCCAGCGAAGATCGTAATGAAGCTTTCTTT | CASEDRNEAFF
13 | . | . | TRBJ2-1 | TRBV12-5 | TGTGCTAGTGGTGCCCGTATGGCGGATGAGCAGTTCTTC | CASGARMADEQFF
12 | . | . | TRBJ2-2 | TRBV28 | TGTGCCAGCGATGTGGGTGCCGGGGAGCTGTTTTTT | CASDVGAGELFF
14 | . | . | TRBJ1-1 | TRBV6-5 | TGTGCCAGCAAGAGGGGGTGGATGAACACTGAAGCTTTCTTT | CASKRGWMNTEAFF
12 | . | . | TRBJ2-7 | TRBV10-3 | TGTGCCATCAGTGTGGACAGCTACGAGCAGTACTTC | CAISVDSYEQYF
12 | . | . | TRBJ2-1 | TRBV27 | TGTGCCAGCAGTTCCCGTATATATGAGCAGTTCTTC | CASSSRIYEQFF
15 | . | . | TRBJ1-5 | TRBV10-2 | TGCGCCAGCAGGGAGGACGGCTCGAGCAATCAGCCCCAGCATTTT | CASREDGSSNQPQHF
13 | TRBD1 | once | TRBJ1-2 | TRBV7-9 | TGTGCCAGCAGCCGGGGACAGAGCTATGGCTACACCTTC | CASSRGQSYGYTF
14 | TRBD1 | . | TRBJ2-7 | TRBV11-2 | TGTGCCAGCAGCTTAGGCGGACAGGGGGGCGAGCAGTACTTC | CASSLGGQGGEQYF
15 | . | . | TRBJ2-1 | TRBV9 | TGTGCCAGCAGCGTAGAGGCTAGCAATCTTGGACGACGGTTCTTC | CASSVEASNLGRRFF
13 | . | . | TRBJ2-7 | TRBV2 | TGTGCCAGCAATCCCGACGGAATCTACGAGCAGTACTTC | CASNPDGIYEQYF
13 | . | . | TRBJ1-1 | TRBV3-1/TRBV3-2 | TGTGCCAGCAGCCAATACGGAAGTTCTGAAGCTTTCTTT | CASSQYGSSEAFF
11 | . | few | TRBJ2-5 | TRBV20-1 | TGCAGTGCTAGAGACCAAGAGACCCAGTACTTC | CSARDQETQYF
14 | TRBD1 | . | TRBJ2-7 | TRBV5-5 | TGTGCCAGCAGTCCGGGACAGAGCCACTACGAGCAGTACTTC | CASSPGQSHYEQYF
13 | . | . | TRBJ1-4 | TRBV19 | TGTGCCACCAAGGCTTGGGAAGGGGAAAAACTGTTTTTT | CATKAWEGEKLFF
15 | TRBD1 | . | TRBJ1-6 | TRBV5-6 | TGTGCCAGCAGCTTGCGGGGACAGGGTAGTTCACCCCTCCACTTT | CASSLRGQGSSPLHF
14 | . | . | TRBJ2-5 | TRBV7-8 | TGTGCCAGCAGCCCCCAGGGACTGCAAGAGACCCAGTACTTC | CASSPQGLQETQYF
13 | . | once | TRBJ1-1 | TRBV7-3 | TGTGCCAGCAGCCCCCAGCCGGGGACTGAAGCTTTCTTT | CASSPQPGTEAFF
11 | . | . | TRBJ1-2 | TRBV5-1 | TGCGCCAGCTCCGACCCCGGACACTTGCGCTTC | CASSDPGHLRF
13 | . | . | TRBJ1-2 | TRBV12-3/TRBV12-4 | TGTGCCAGCAGTTTACTGGGGGCTATTGGCTACACCTTC | CASSLLGAIGYTF
15 | TRBD1 | . | TRBJ1-4 | TRBV7-9 | TGTGCCAGCAGCTCCTTGACAGGGTTGGGGGAAAAACTGTTTTTT | CASSSLTGLGEKLFF
16 | . | . | TRBJ2-6 | TRBV19 | TGTGCCAGTAGTATTCCGGTTGGCTCTGGGGCCAACGTCCTGACTTTC | CASSIPVGSGANVLTF
18 | TRBD1 | . | TRBJ1-1 | TRBV4-2 | TGTGCCAGCAGCCACGGACAGGGCTTGGGGCCTGACGGCACTGAAGCTTTCTTT | CASSHGQGLGPDGTEAFF
16 | TRBD1 | . | TRBJ2-3 | TRBV5-1 | TGCGCCAGCAGCTCTACAGGGGGATCTAGCACAGATACGCAGTATTTT | CASSSTGGSSTDTQYF
15 | . | few | TRBJ1-3 | TRBV28 | TGTGCCAGCAGTTTGGGCGGGCACGGTGGAAACACCATATATTTT | CASSLGGHGGNTIYF
14 | . | . | TRBJ1-4 | TRBV7-9 | TGTGCCAGCAGCGTCAGGGGCGATGATGAAAAACTGTTTTTT | CASSVRGDDEKLFF
15 | TRBD2 | few | TRBJ2-1 | TRBV4-2 | TGTGCCAGCACTACGGGAGGGAGCTCCTACAATGAGCAGTTCTTC | CASTTGGSSYNEQFF
15 | TRBD2 | . | TRBJ2-5 | TRBV29-1 | TGCAGCGTGGGACTAGCGGGAGGACGGGGAGAGACCCAGTACTTC | CSVGLAGGRGETQYF
16 | . | . | TRBJ2-3 | TRBV5-1 | TGCGCCAGCAGCTTGGAGTCATTAACTAGCACAGATACGCAGTATTTT | CASSLESLTSTDTQYF
15 | TRBD1 | . | TRBJ2-7 | TRBV28 | TGTGCCAGCAGTCCGTCCGGGACAGGGAAGCACGAGCAGTACTTC | CASSPSGTGKHEQYF
16 | . | . | TRBJ1-1 | TRBV7-9 | TGTGCCAGCAGCCACCAGGCGGCCGGACCGAACACTGAAGCTTTCTTT | CASSHQAAGPNTEAFF
13 | . | . | TRBJ2-2 | TRBV7-9 | TGTGCCAGCAGCTTAGTTCAGGTCCGGGAGCTGTTTTTT | CASSLVQVRELFF
11 | . | . | TRBJ2-1 | TRBV5-4 | TGTGCCAGCAGCTTGGATAGGGAGCAGTTCTTC | CASSLDREQFF
14 | . | . | TRBJ2-2 | TRBV7-6 | TGTGCCAGCAGCTTGGGCCCCAGGACCGGGGAGCTGTTTTTT | CASSLGPRTGELFF
12 | . | . | TRBJ1-5 | TRBV28 | TGTGCCAGTCAGATAACGATGGAGCCCCAGCATTTT | CASQITMEPQHF
17 | TRBD1 | . | TRBJ1-2 | TRBV29-1 | TGCAGCGTTGAAGAACTCGTAAACGGACAGGGGGCGAAAGGCTACACCTTC | CSVEELVNGQGAKGYTF
12 | . | . | TRBJ2-2 | TRBV28 | TGTGCCAGCAGCCGACGGTTCGGGGAGCTGTTTTTT | CASSRRFGELFF
14 | TRBD1 | . | TRBJ1-1 | TRBV7-2 | TGTGCCAGCAGCACCCGGACAGGGGCGCATGAAGCTTTCTTT | CASSTRTGAHEAFF
11 | . | many | TRBJ2-2 | TRBV30 | TGTGCCTGGGGTGCCCCGGGGGAGCTGTTTTTT | CAWGAPGELFF
15 | TRBD1 | . | TRBJ1-2 | TRBV5-1 | TGCGCCAGCAGCCCCCGGGACAGGCCTAACTATGGCTACACCTTC | CASSPRDRPNYGYTF
16 | . | . | TRBJ1-5 | TRBV6-6 | TGTGCCAGCAGGAAAAAGGAGGGGTTGAGCAATCAGCCCCAGCATTTT | CASRKKEGLSNQPQHF
14 | . | . | TRBJ2-7 | TRBV14 | TGTGCCAGCAGCCAAGACAGGGGCCCACACGAGCAGTACTTC | CASSQDRGPHEQYF
14 | . | . | TRBJ1-2 | TRBV29-1 | TGCAGCGTTGAAAGAGGCGGGAGGAAGTCTGGCTACACCTTC | CSVERGGRKSGYTF
16 | TRBD2 | . | TRBJ2-7 | TRBV6-2/TRBV6-3 | TGTGCCAGCAGTTCCCCGACTAGCGGGAGGCCCTACGAGCAGTACTTC | CASSSPTSGRPYEQYF